The 27 T cell receptor beta chains reported below all come from one sample, sequenced in a study of blood T cell repertoires in COVID-19. Using immunoSEQ multiplex PCR, the repertoire was profiled, and TCRdb retains in-frame clones only, with some absent. The table records 28,000 or so clones, about 83% of them present only once. The sample was peripheral blood. All receptors derive from an older man with acute or convalescent COVID-19.

This sequence joins TRBV3-1 (or the pseudogene TRBV3-2) and TRBJ2-7; a weak D match, TRBD1 (7 bases). The CDR3 sequence is 16 residues long. V dropped 1 base and J dropped 6 bases, with 19 bases sitting between them. Germline V gives CDR1 LGHDT, CDR2 YNNKEL (reference sequence). The CDR3 bases are TGTGCCAGCAGCCAAGGCGGGGACAGCCTAGGGGGCGAGCAGTACTTC. This sequence encodes CASSQGGDSLGGEQYF.

The chain joins TRBV19 to TRBJ2-7; no clear D gene. Germline V gives CDR1 LNHDA, CDR2 SQIVND (reference sequence). The CDR3 runs to 13 residues. The ends were cut back, 0 bases at V and 6 bases at J, with 9 bases in the middle. CDR3 amino acids: CASSIESSSEQYF. The CDR3 DNA follows: TGTGCCAGTAGTATAGAATCCTCTAGCGAGCAGTACTTC. Complete variable domain (other parts from reference TRBV19 and TRBJ2-7): DGGITQSPKYLFRKEGQNVTLSCEQNLNHDAMYWYRQDPGQGLRLIYYSQIVNDFQKGDIAEGYSVSREKKESFPLTVTSAQKNPTAFYLCASSIESSSEQYFGPGTRLTVT.

The V call is TRBV3-1 (or the pseudogene TRBV3-2), the J call TRBJ2-5, with 8 bases that match TRBD2. With V trimmed by 5 bases and J by 0 bases, 2 bases remained unmatched. Germline values: CDR1 LGHDT, CDR2 YNNKEL (reference sequence). CDR3 length: 14 amino acids. CDR3 sequence reads: CASSNSGDQETQYF. CDR3 sequence (DNA): TGTGCCAGCAGCAATAGCGGGGACCAAGAGACCCAGTACTTC.

This clone was detected once. The chain carries TRBV12-3 or TRBV12-4 and TRBJ1-1; D is ambiguous. V was trimmed by 1 base and J by 3 bases, leaving 6 bases between them. This CDR3 has 13 residues. DNA of the CDR3: TGTGCCAGCAGTTTAGTCCAGTACACTGAAGCTTTCTTT. It specifies CASSLVQYTEAFF.

The chain links TRBV6-5 to TRBJ1-4, with 7 bases lining up with TRBD1. With 6 bases clipped from V and 7 bases from J, the junction kept 11 bases outside the gene matches. Germline V lookup: CDR1 MNHEY, CDR2 SVGAGI. The CDR3 length is 15 residues. DNA for the CDR3: TGTGCCAGCAGGGCCTTGACAGGGCCGAGTGAAAAACTGTTTTTT. Translating it yields CASRALTGPSEKLFF.

The V call is TRBV21-1, the J call TRBJ1-3. TRBV21-1 is shown as a pseudogene. This CDR3 comprises 13 residues. The DNA for the CDR3 is TGTGCCAGCAGCAAAGGAATACGGGACACCATATATTTT. This translates into CASSKGIRDTIYF.

The rearrangement uses TRBV29-1 and TRBJ2-1; TRBD2 matches at 13 bases. The length of the CDR3 is 14 residues. V lost 4 bases, J lost 9 bases, and 6 bases stayed unmatched. The germline gives CDR1 SQVTM, CDR2 ANQGSEA. The CDR3 DNA reads TGCAGCGTTGCTGGACTAGCGGGAGCGGGTGAGCAGTTCTTC. Translation: CSVAGLAGAGEQFF.

The chain is built from TRBV27 and TRBJ1-4; 7 bases are a match to TRBD1. Germline-derived CDR1 and CDR2 are MNHEY and SMNVEV (reference sequence). The CDR3 totals 14 residues. J was trimmed by 6 bases and V by 5 bases; bases with no gene match: 6. The CDR3 reads CASSPDRVHEKLFF. The CDR3 coding sequence is TGTGCCAGCAGTCCAGACAGGGTACATGAAAAACTGTTTTTT.

V is TRBV28 and J is TRBJ1-1; D is undetermined. CDR3 length equals 13 residues. Trimming removed 7 bases at V and 1 base at J, with 10 bases between. Germline V gives CDR1 MDHEN, CDR2 SYDVKM. The CDR3, as DNA: TGTGCCAGCACCCTCTGGAGGAACACTGAAGCTTTCTTT. Amino acid sequence: CASTLWRNTEAFF.

The chain employs TRBV6-5 and TRBJ1-2; D not resolved. The ends were cut back, 5 bases at V and 4 bases at J, with 14 bases in the middle. The CDR3 totals 14 residues. Looked up from germline, CDR1 is MNHEY and CDR2 is SVGAGI. CDR3 nucleotide sequence: TGTGCCAGCAGTCCTCGGCGGGGATCCTATGGCTACACCTTC. Translated: CASSPRRGSYGYTF.

The chain is built from TRBV18 and TRBJ2-3; tentative D call: TRBD2 (6 bases). V lost 3 bases, J lost 2 bases, and 15 bases lay in between. Germline assignment: CDR1 KGHSH and CDR2 LQKENI. There are 16 residues in the CDR3. CDR3 nucleotide sequence: TGTGCCAGCTCACCGGCGGGATCCGATTACACAGATACGCAGTATTTT. This gives the protein CASSPAGSDYTDTQYF.

The chain joins TRBV18 to TRBJ2-1; D might be TRBD2 (5 bases). There are 12 residues in the CDR3. V lost 1 base and J 10 bases, leaving 8 bases between the germline ends. Looked up from germline, CDR1 is KGHSH and CDR2 is LQKENI. CDR3 sequence reads: CASSPLGAEQFF. CDR3 nucleotide sequence: TGTGCCAGCTCACCACTGGGAGCCGAGCAGTTCTTC.

The J gene is TRBJ2-7, the V gene TRBV7-9; D unclear. The length of the CDR3 is 12 residues. With 5 bases removed from V and 4 bases from J, the gap between germline ends came to 9 bases. The germline V gene has CDR1 SEHNR and CDR2 FQNEAQ (reference sequence). The CDR3 loop is CASSALQYEQYF. The CDR3 DNA is TGTGCCAGCAGCGCCCTCCAGTACGAGCAGTACTTC. The full variable domain, in which reference TRBV7-9 and TRBJ2-7 provide the parts outside the CDR3, is DTGVSQNPRHKITKRGQNVTFRCDPISEHNRLYWYRQTLGQGPEFLTYFQNEAQLEKSRLLSDRFSAERPKGSFSTLEIQRTEQGDSAMYLCASSALQYEQYFGPGTRLTVT.

The gene calls are TRBV7-9 and TRBJ2-5; a weak D match, TRBD2 (5 bases). Germline V gene sequence: CDR1 SEHNR, CDR2 FQNEAQ (reference sequence). The germline V and J ends were trimmed by 3 bases and 4 bases, with 15 bases remaining between them. This CDR3 spans 15 amino acids. CDR3 nucleotides: TGTGCCAGCAGCTTTCCGGCGGGTTTCGGAGAGACCCAGTACTTC. It specifies CASSFPAGFGETQYF.

The CDR3 is CASSLWGGARKETQYF. Written as DNA, the CDR3 is TGTGCCAGCAGCTTATGGGGAGGGGCAAGAAAAGAGACCCAGTACTTC. The chain couples TRBV5-6 to TRBJ2-5; 7 bases fit TRBD2. The V segment lost 2 bases and the J segment 3 bases; nucleotides outside the gene matches: 10. In germline, CDR1 is SGHDT, CDR2 YYEEEE. The CDR3 spans 16 residues. The variable domain in full, completed from reference TRBV5-6 and TRBJ2-5, reads DAGVTQSPTHLIKTRGQQVTLRCSPKSGHDTVSWYQQALGQGPQFIFQYYEEEERQRGNFPDRFSGHQFPNYSSELNVNALLLGDSALYLCASSLWGGARKETQYFGPGTRLLVL.

The rearrangement links TRBV7-2 to TRBJ1-2; tentative D call: TRBD1 (5 bases). There are 14 residues in the CDR3. CDR1 and CDR2 from the germline V gene are SGHTA and FQGNSA. V lost 5 bases and J lost 8, with 18 bases in between. The CDR3 sequence: CASSLMTPGGGYTF. Here the CDR3 DNA reads TGTGCCAGCAGCCTTATGACCCCCGGGGGAGGCTACACCTTC.

This clone was recorded a few times. The chain uses TRBV28 and TRBJ2-3; 11 bases agree with TRBD2. This CDR3 spans 16 amino acids. With V trimmed by 7 bases and J by 2 bases, 8 bases remained unmatched. Germline-derived CDR1 and CDR2 are MDHEN and SYDVKM. CDR3 bases: TGTGCCAGCAACAAGGGGACTAGCGGTTTCACAGATACGCAGTATTTT. It codes for CASNKGTSGFTDTQYF. Based on the CDR3 plus reference TRBV28 and TRBJ2-3, the full variable domain is DVKVTQSSRYLVKRTGEKVFLECVQDMDHENMFWYRQDPGLGLRLIYFSYDVKMKEKGDIPEGYSVSREKKERFSLILESASTNQTSMYLCASNKGTSGFTDTQYFGPGTRLTVL.

The chain links TRBV6-5 to TRBJ2-7; tentatively, D is TRBD2 (5 bases). Germline CDR1 and CDR2: MNHEY and SVGAGI. Trimming pared 0 bases from V and 2 bases from J, leaving 14 bases between. The length of the CDR3 is 16 residues. CDR3 bases: TGTGCCAGCAGTTACTCTACCCCCGAGAGGGCCTACGAGCAGTACTTC. Its protein is CASSYSTPERAYEQYF.

The chain couples TRBV9 to TRBJ1-3, with TRBD1 matching over 10 bases. Germline CDR1 reads SGDLS; CDR2 reads YYNGEE. The junction had 14 bases not matched to a gene; V was cut back by 7 bases and J by 4 bases. The CDR3 runs to 17 residues. In DNA form, the CDR3 reads TGTGCCAGCGCTACACTCCCGGGACAGGGGTCCGGAAACACCATATATTTT. Its translation: CASATLPGQGSGNTIYF.

This chain links TRBV6-5 with TRBJ2-3; TRBD1 aligns across 7 bases. J gave up 0 bases and V 2 bases, and 2 bases lay outside the gene matches. Germline values: CDR1 MNHEY, CDR2 SVGAGI. This CDR3 region has 15 residues. CDR3 amino acids: CASSYRDRSTDTQYF. The CDR3 DNA is TGTGCCAGCAGTTACCGGGACAGAAGCACAGATACGCAGTATTTT.

The chain has TRBV7-8 and TRBJ2-2; 9 bases agree with TRBD2. Germline trimming cut 5 bases from V and 8 bases from J; bases unmatched to any gene: 15. This CDR3 spans 17 amino acids. The V gene's germline CDR1 is SGHVS and CDR2 FQNEAQ. The CDR3 region is CASSKTKREEVTGELFF. The DNA of the CDR3 is TGTGCCAGCAGCAAGACGAAGCGGGAGGAAGTTACGGGGGAGCTGTTTTTT. The full variable domain, its missing parts supplied by reference TRBV7-8 and TRBJ2-2, is GAGVSQSPRYKVAKRGQDVALRCDPISGHVSLFWYQQALGQGPEFLTYFQNEAQLDKSGLPSDRFFAERPEGSVSTLKIQRTQQEDSAVYLCASSKTKREEVTGELFFGEGSRLTVL.

The chain has TRBV15 and TRBJ2-2; tentatively, D is TRBD2 (5 bases). V lost 0 bases and J lost 6, with 8 bases in between. Looked up from germline, CDR1 is LNHNV and CDR2 is YYDKDF (reference sequence). There are 14 residues in the CDR3. CDR3 DNA: TGTGCCACCAGCAGAGATACGAGGGCCGGGGAGCTGTTTTTT. Protein: CATSRDTRAGELFF.

This chain joins TRBV19 and TRBJ2-1; perhaps TRBD2 as D (6 bases). In germline, CDR1 is LNHDA, CDR2 SQIVND (reference sequence). The CDR3 consists of 14 residues. V lost 7 bases to trimming and J lost 3 bases, with 13 bases between them. Here the CDR3 DNA reads TGTGCCAGTATGTCACTAGCCGGCTACAATGAGCAGTTCTTC. Protein: CASMSLAGYNEQFF.

The V call is TRBV30, the J call TRBJ1-6; tentative D call: TRBD1 (5 bases). CDR1 is GTSNPN and CDR2 is SVGIG in the germline V gene (reference sequence). The CDR3 is 13 residues long. Trimming took off 3 bases at V and 6 bases at J, with 9 bases between the two ends. This CDR3 is CAWREGPNSPLHF. The CDR3 bases are TGTGCCTGGAGGGAGGGGCCTAATTCACCCCTCCACTTT.

This chain joins TRBV20-1 and TRBJ1-2; D not certain. Germline V gene sequence: CDR1 DFQATT, CDR2 SNEGSKA (reference sequence). V dropped 6 bases and J dropped 7 bases, with 9 bases sitting between them. The length of the CDR3 is 10 residues. The DNA of the CDR3 is TGCAGTGCCAGAAAAGCTGGCTACACCTTC. Translation: CSARKAGYTF.

The CDR3: CASSLAGGAYEQYF. CDR3 nucleotides: TGTGCCAGCAGCTTGGCAGGAGGGGCCTACGAGCAGTACTTC. The gene calls are TRBV5-5 and TRBJ2-7; the D gene is possibly TRBD2 (6 bases). CDR3 size: 14 residues. Germline V gene data show CDR1 as SGHKS and CDR2 as YYEKEE (reference sequence). V lost 0 bases and J 2 bases, leaving 9 bases between the germline ends. The complete variable domain, with remaining parts taken from reference TRBV5-5 and TRBJ2-7, reads DAGVTQSPTHLIKTRGQQVTLRCSPISGHKSVSWYQQVLGQGPQFIFQYYEKEERGRGNFPDRFSARQFPNYSSELNVNALLLGDSALYLCASSLAGGAYEQYFGPGTRLTVT.

The chain links TRBV24-1 to TRBJ1-5; unclear D gene. This CDR3 is 12 amino acids long. Germline CDR1 and CDR2: KGHDR and SFDVKD. V was clipped by 4 bases and J by 5 bases, with 5 bases between them. This CDR3 is CATSDYDQPQHF. CDR3 nucleotide sequence: TGTGCCACCAGTGACTACGATCAGCCCCAGCATTTT.